These 17 T cell receptor beta chains were all obtained from the same sample, sequenced in a study of identical twins (TCRdb year 2016). The library was generated by 5' RACE. The run used an Illumina HiSeq 2000. In-frame beta chains were kept once TCRdb had trimmed the public reads at Q25 with fastp and called clones with MiXCR. Every CDR3 protein is listed once, alongside the most common genes and DNA of its rows. The sample data list about 890,000 distinct CDR3 sequences, and about 12% of these were observed just once. 1.5% to 2% of the sample is in the top ten clones. The same sample was also studied in work on yellow fever vaccine responses in identical twins.

The sample taken for sequencing was PBMCs. These receptor sequences come from a young woman in good health.

This clonotype has only a few counts. The V gene is TRBV29-1, the J gene TRBJ2-2; no reliable D call. The germline CDR1 and CDR2 sequences are SQVTM and ANQGSEA. V dropped 3 bases and J dropped 10 bases, with 9 bases sitting between them. This CDR3 is built from 11 residues. CDR3 sequence reads: CSVDFQQELFF. In nucleotides, the CDR3 is TGCAGCGTTGATTTTCAGCAGGAGCTGTTTTTT.

This clonotype was seen a handful of times. The V gene is TRBV29-1, the J gene TRBJ1-4; D is perhaps TRBD1 (5 bases). The germline V and J ends were trimmed by 4 bases and 7 bases, with 13 bases remaining between them. The CDR3 has 13 residues. Per the germline V gene, CDR1 is SQVTM and CDR2 is ANQGSEA. The CDR3 region is CSVASQGTEKLFF. The CDR3 region has the DNA TGCAGCGTTGCGTCCCAGGGAACTGAAAAACTGTTTTTT. Full variable domain (missing parts from reference TRBV29-1 and TRBJ1-4): SAVISQKPSRDICQRGTSLTIQCQVDSQVTMMFWYRQQPGQSLTLIATANQGSEATYESGFVIDKFPISRPNLTFSTLTVSNMSPEDSSIYLCSVASQGTEKLFFGSGTQLSVL.

Only a few counts were recorded for this clonotype. The CDR3 DNA reads TGTGCCAGCAGCTTGTGGACTAGCGGGAGGCCAGGGGGAGATACGCAGTATTTT. It translates to CASSLWTSGRPGGDTQYF. The rearrangement joins TRBV11-2 to TRBJ2-3, with 14 bases that match TRBD2. Trimming cost V 3 bases and J 5 bases; bases outside gene matches: 10. Germline CDR1 and CDR2: SGHAT and FQNNGV. The CDR3 runs 18 residues. Variable domain in full (rest from reference TRBV11-2 and TRBJ2-3): EAGVAQSPRYKIIEKRQSVAFWCNPISGHATLYWYQQILGQGPKLLIQFQNNGVVDDSQLPKDRFSAERLKGVDSTLKIQPAKLEDSAVYLCASSLWTSGRPGGDTQYFGPGTRLTVL.

This clonotype was observed at least ten times. The V and J genes are TRBV29-1 and TRBJ2-7; 7 nucleotides align to TRBD2. The CDR3 totals 13 residues. The J segment lost 7 bases and the V segment lost 4 bases, leaving 10 bases of the junction unmatched. CDR1 is SQVTM and CDR2 is ANQGSEA in the germline V gene. This chain's CDR3 is CSVVAGNLLEQYF. In DNA form, the CDR3 reads TGCAGCGTTGTAGCGGGCAACCTTTTAGAGCAGTACTTC.

This clonotype came up a few times. The chain's CDR3 is CASRRGVSGNTIYF. The CDR3 region has the DNA TGTGCCAGCAGGCGGGGGGTCTCTGGAAACACCATATATTTT. The chain is built from TRBV6-1 and TRBJ1-3, with TRBD1 as a possible D gene (5 bases). Looked up from germline, CDR1 is MNHNS and CDR2 is SASEGT. With 6 bases removed from V and 0 bases from J, the gap between germline ends came to 9 bases. This CDR3 has 14 residues.

V usage is TRBV10-2 and J usage is TRBJ2-3, with D perhaps TRBD1 (6 bases). Trimming took 4 bases from V and 2 from J, leaving 16 bases between them. The CDR3 is 16 residues long. Germline CDR1 reads WSHSY; CDR2 reads SAAADI. CDR3 protein: CASSGGQGRLTDTQYF. The CDR3 nucleotides read TGCGCCAGCAGTGGTGGGCAGGGGCGACTCACAGATACGCAGTATTTT.

There are a few counts of this clonotype. The V and J genes are TRBV20-1 and TRBJ2-7, with 7 bases that match TRBD2. V was pared by 0 bases and J by 0 bases, with 20 bases of the junction left unmatched. The CDR3 totals 20 residues. Germline assignment: CDR1 DFQATT and CDR2 SNEGSKA (reference sequence). The DNA of the CDR3 is TGCAGTGCTAGAGATCGGGGAGGGAAGGTAGCCGAACGACTCTCCTACGAGCAGTACTTC. It codes for CSARDRGGKVAERLSYEQYF.

This clonotype showed up just once. The chain combines TRBV7-3 with TRBJ2-3; TRBD2 matches at 14 bases. The CDR3 totals 17 residues. V was clipped by 5 bases and J by 6 bases; unmatched bases: 10. The germline gives CDR1 SGHTA, CDR2 FQGTGA. This chain's CDR3 is CASSPRLAGGPADTQYF. CDR3 sequence (DNA): TGTGCCAGCAGCCCCCGACTAGCGGGAGGGCCTGCGGATACGCAGTATTTT.

This clonotype was detected a few times. The CDR3 sequence: CASSYRGGNEQYF. CDR3 in DNA: TGTGCCAGCAGCTACAGAGGCGGGAACGAGCAGTACTTC. The gene calls are TRBV7-9 and TRBJ2-7, with a weak D call TRBD2 (6 bases). CDR3 length equals 13 residues. Per germline, CDR1 SEHNR and CDR2 FQNEAQ (reference sequence). V lost 4 bases to trimming and J lost 5 bases, with 12 bases between them.

This clonotype was counted only a few times. The chain combines TRBV7-2 with TRBJ2-3, with 7 nucleotides matching TRBD2. The germline V gene has CDR1 SGHTA and CDR2 FQGNSA. The CDR3 contains 18 residues. Trimming at V came to 0 bases and at J to 0 bases, leaving 9 bases not matched to a gene. The CDR3: CASSLAPKWRESTDTQYF. DNA of the CDR3: TGTGCCAGCAGCTTAGCCCCTAAATGGCGGGAGAGCACAGATACGCAGTATTTT.

This clonotype showed up just a few times. V is TRBV5-1 and J is TRBJ2-5; D is perhaps TRBD1 or TRBD2 (5 bases each). V was trimmed by 7 bases and J by 0 bases, leaving 19 bases between them. The CDR3 runs 16 residues. Germline V gene lookup returns CDR1 SGHRS and CDR2 YFSETQ. The DNA for the CDR3 is TGCGCCAGCTCAACATCGGGGACCCCGTACCAAGAGACCCAGTACTTC. Translated: CASSTSGTPYQETQYF. The full variable domain, with the rest looked up from reference TRBV5-1 and TRBJ2-5, is KAGVTQTPRYLIKTRGQQVTLSCSPISGHRSVSWYQQTPGQGLQFLFEYFSETQRNKGNFPGRFSGRQFSNSRSEMNVSTLELGDSALYLCASSTSGTPYQETQYFGPGTRLLVL.

This clonotype was observed many times. The rearrangement links TRBV6-2 or TRBV6-3 to TRBJ2-3, with 7 bases fitting TRBD2. Trimming removed 4 bases from V and 1 base from J; junction bases left unmatched: 5. This CDR3 comprises 15 residues. The V gene's germline CDR1 is MNHEY and CDR2 SVGEGT. The CDR3 region is CASSLSGVRTDTQYF. The CDR3 coding sequence is TGTGCCAGCAGTTTAAGCGGGGTCCGCACAGATACGCAGTATTTT.

The gene calls are TRBV20-1 and TRBJ2-6, with D possibly being TRBD2 (6 bases). Germline CDR1 reads DFQATT; CDR2 reads SNEGSKA (reference sequence). This CDR3 has 17 residues. In nucleotides, the CDR3 is TGCTGTGTCTCGGGACTGGCATCGCCCTCTGGGGCCAACGTCCTGACTTTC. It codes for CCVSGLASPSGANVLTF.

The chain has TRBV12-3 or TRBV12-4 and TRBJ2-3; TRBD2 agrees at 11 bases. The CDR3 runs to 19 residues. Germline trimming cut 3 bases from V and 7 bases from J; bases unmatched to any gene: 18. For the CDR3, the DNA is TGTGCCAGCAGTTTCCCACCAGGACTAGCGGGCCCGACTACAAATACGCAGTATTTT. Its translation is CASSFPPGLAGPTTNTQYF.

This chain connects TRBV11-2 to TRBJ2-1; the match to TRBD1 covers 7 bases. The J segment lost 4 bases and the V segment lost 4 bases, leaving 10 bases of the junction unmatched. Germline V gene lookup returns CDR1 SGHAT and CDR2 FQNNGV. There are 16 residues in the CDR3. CDR3 protein: CASSSRRTGGYNEQFF. The CDR3 DNA is TGTGCCAGCAGCTCAAGGCGGACAGGAGGATACAATGAGCAGTTCTTC.

This clonotype occurred a few times. The V call is TRBV14, the J call TRBJ2-7; no firm D call. Deletions cut 0 bases from V and 4 bases from J, with 7 bases between. Germline assignment: CDR1 SGHDN and CDR2 FVKESK. The CDR3 is 13 residues long. DNA of the CDR3: TGTGCCAGCAGCCAAGATCTCGAATACGAGCAGTACTTC. It encodes CASSQDLEYEQYF. Filled out from reference TRBV14 and TRBJ2-7, the complete variable domain reads EAGVTQFPSHSVIEKGQTVTLRCDPISGHDNLYWYRRVMGKEIKFLLHFVKESKQDESGMPNNRFLAERTGGTYSTLKVQPAELEDSGVYFCASSQDLEYEQYFGPGTRLTVT.

This clonotype has only a few counts. V usage is TRBV12-3 or TRBV12-4 and J usage is TRBJ1-6, with D perhaps TRBD1 (6 bases). This CDR3 is built from 16 residues. V gave up 6 bases and J gave up 0 bases, with 12 bases separating them. This chain's CDR3 is CASRQEGGSYNSPLHF. The CDR3 region has the DNA TGTGCCAGCAGACAAGAAGGGGGCTCCTATAATTCACCCCTCCACTTT.